These 13 T cell receptor beta chains came from one sample sequenced in a study of blood T cells in healthy people across ages. The use of a sample-barcoded 5' primer and a J-beta primer mix characterized a second PCR of about 6 to 12 cycles. TCRdb re-called the 5' RACE reads with MiXCR, one entry per CDR3 protein. This table holds roughly 800,000 distinct CDR3 sequences, roughly 35% found once. The source material was blood. These receptors were collected from a man aged 18-30 years in good health.

The CDR3 region has the DNA TGTGCCAGCGGCGTAGGAGACAGCTACTATGGCTACACCTTC. Protein: CASGVGDSYYGYTF. J is TRBJ1-2 and V is TRBV7-2, with a weak D call TRBD1 (5 bases). The CDR3 loop spans 14 amino acids. V gave up 8 bases and J gave up 3 bases, with 16 bases separating them. Germline CDR1 SGHTA, CDR2 FQGNSA. The full variable domain, in which reference TRBV7-2 and TRBJ1-2 provide the parts outside the CDR3, is GAGVSQSPSNKVTEKGKDVELRCDPISGHTALYWYRQSLGQGLEFLIYFQGNSAPDKSGLPSDRFSAERTGGSVSTLTIQRTQQEDSAVYLCASGVGDSYYGYTFGSGTRLTVV.

There are a few counts of this clonotype. The chain couples TRBV5-1 to TRBJ2-4, with 8 bases lining up with TRBD1. This CDR3 is built from 15 residues. After removal of 1 base from V and 8 bases from J, the junction contained 8 bases not matched to a gene. Germline values: CDR1 SGHRS, CDR2 YFSETQ. CDR3 sequence reads: CASSLSVQGADIQYF. CDR3 sequence (DNA): TGCGCCAGCAGCTTGTCGGTTCAGGGGGCTGACATTCAGTACTTC.

In its sample, this clonotype was seen many times. The chain employs TRBV4-2 and TRBJ1-2; tentatively, D is TRBD1 (5 bases). Trimming shortened V by 0 bases and J by 4 bases, and 12 bases separated the two germline ends. Germline V gene data show CDR1 as LGHNA and CDR2 as YNFKEQ. The CDR3 has 15 amino acids. CDR3: CASSQDRGISYGYTF. The DNA of the CDR3 is TGTGCCAGCAGCCAAGATCGGGGGATCTCCTATGGCTACACCTTC.

CDR3 residues: CASKPGGSSDTQYF. CDR3 nucleotides: TGTGCCAGCAAGCCGGGGGGGTCCTCAGATACGCAGTATTTT. This chain links TRBV7-2 with TRBJ2-3, with TRBD2 matching 8 bases. This CDR3 spans 14 amino acids. Germline trimming cut 7 bases from V and 4 bases from J; bases unmatched to any gene: 7. Looked up from germline, CDR1 is SGHTA and CDR2 is FQGNSA.

The chain joins TRBV5-1 to TRBJ2-1, with 8 bases identical to TRBD1. V shed 4 bases, J shed 7 bases, and the junction held 13 bases outside the gene matches. CDR1 and CDR2 from the germline V gene are SGHRS and YFSETQ. The CDR3 is 16 amino acids. CDR3 amino acids: CASSPMTGEFMNEQFF. In DNA form, the CDR3 reads TGCGCCAGCAGCCCGATGACAGGGGAGTTTATGAATGAGCAGTTCTTC.

The chain joins TRBV29-1 to TRBJ2-5; D may correspond to TRBD1 or TRBD2 (6 bases each). Germline V gives CDR1 SQVTM, CDR2 ANQGSEA. This CDR3 is 15 amino acids long. With 5 bases removed from V and 10 bases from J, the gap between germline ends came to 26 bases. Written as DNA, the CDR3 is TGCAGCGTTTTAAAGGCAACTAGCACCAGGGGTGGCCAGTACTTC. Protein sequence: CSVLKATSTRGGQYF.

The sample holds many counts of this clonotype. The J gene is TRBJ1-1, the V gene TRBV20-1; the D is unclear. The CDR3 covers 11 residues. The V end lost 3 bases, the J end lost 10 bases, and 12 bases lay between the germline ends. CDR1 and CDR2 from the germline V gene are DFQATT and SNEGSKA (reference sequence). The CDR3 DNA reads TGCAGTGCTAGTGCGGGCTTAGGAGCTTTCTTT. It yields the protein CSASAGLGAFF.

Regarding this clonotype: This may be a read error, as it is one base from a much larger clone. The chain uses TRBV29-1 and TRBJ2-3, with a weak D call TRBD2 (5 bases). Trimming took off 3 bases at V and 6 bases at J, with 16 bases between the two ends. CDR3 length: 14 residues. The germline gives CDR1 SQVTM, CDR2 ANQGSEA. The CDR3 nucleotides read TGCAGCGTTGATCGGGGAAGTCAATTTGATACGCAGTATTTT. This gives the protein CSVDRGSQFDTQYF.

This rearrangement joins TRBV15 to TRBJ1-2, with D unresolved. The CDR3 totals 14 residues. The V gene lost 5 bases and the J gene lost 0 bases, with 10 bases spanning the gap. Germline V CDR1 and CDR2: LNHNV, YYDKDF (reference sequence). The DNA of the CDR3 is TGTGCCACCAGCGGGTCGGGGACTAACTATGGCTACACCTTC. As protein: CATSGSGTNYGYTF.

The chain employs TRBV12-3 or TRBV12-4 and TRBJ2-2; either TRBD1 or TRBD2 may supply D (6 bases each). V gave up 7 bases and J gave up 3 bases, with 12 bases separating them. CDR3 size: 14 residues. The CDR3 region is CASTQGGYTGELFF. In DNA, the CDR3 is TGTGCCAGCACCCAAGGGGGGTACACCGGGGAGCTGTTTTTT.

J is TRBJ2-7 and V is TRBV10-3, with D uncertain. Judging by the DNA end, TRBJ2-5 fits better; the J call may be wrong. Per germline, CDR1 ENHRY and CDR2 SYGVKD. This CDR3 region has 13 residues. The CDR3 loop is CAISALKQETQYF. Here the CDR3 DNA reads TGTGCCATCAGTGCGCTGAAGCAAGAGACCCAGTACTTC.

The CDR3 is CASSQGTGGIEETQYF. As DNA, the CDR3 is TGCGCCAGCAGCCAAGGGACAGGGGGGATTGAGGAGACCCAGTACTTC. The J gene is TRBJ2-7, the V gene TRBV4-3; TRBD1 agrees at 10 bases. The end of the DNA aligns better with TRBJ2-5, so the J call may be wrong. This CDR3 has 16 amino acids. Looked up from germline, CDR1 is LGHNA and CDR2 is YSLEER.

The rearrangement links TRBV6-1 to TRBJ2-5; D is ambiguous. Germline lookup yields CDR1 MNHNS and CDR2 SASEGT. V lost 8 bases to trimming and J lost 1 base, with 17 bases between them. The CDR3 consists of 15 residues. CDR3 residues: CASLTTVGVQETQYF. The CDR3 nucleotides are TGTGCCAGCCTGACAACCGTAGGAGTCCAAGAGACCCAGTACTTC.